These T cell receptor beta chains were read from a single sample in a study of CD8 T cells in Susac syndrome. One entry per CDR3 protein results from TCRdb running MiXCR on the immunoSEQ multiplex PCR reads. The sample holds 150,000 to 200,000 distinct CDR3 sequences, roughly 95% seen once. Sequenced input: CD4+ T cells from PBMCs. The receptors come from a human donor in good health. CDR3s include the opening cysteine and the closing phenylalanine or tryptophan. The D gene is left open where the match is weak. Clone size is shown for a subset of rows, as once, few, many or a class of expanded clone.

j_call v_call clone_size d_call cdr3_aa cdr3_nt
TRBJ2-1 TRBV4-2 NA NA CASSQDLLWRNEQFF TGTGCCAGCAGCCAAGATTTATTATGGAGGAATGAGCAGTTCTTC
TRBJ2-1 TRBV9 NA NA CASSVDEGTYNEQFF TGTGCCAGCAGCGTAGATGAGGGCACCTACAATGAGCAGTTCTTC
TRBJ2-3 TRBV20-1 NA TRBD2 CSARVIPGLAGGSDTQYF TGCAGTGCTAGGGTTATCCCCGGACTAGCGGGGGGGTCGGATACGCAGTATTTT
TRBJ2-5 TRBV5-1 NA NA CASSDQVQETQYF TGCGCCAGCAGCGATCAGGTCCAAGAGACCCAGTACTTC
TRBJ1-2 TRBV20-1 NA NA CSAPDTADTVSKGYTF TGCAGTGCTCCAGATACCGCCGACACTGTTTCAAAAGGCTACACCTTC
TRBJ2-7 TRBV5-6 once NA CASSLVHSEYEQYF TGTGCCAGCAGCTTGGTCCACAGTGAATACGAGCAGTACTTC
TRBJ2-3 TRBV18 NA TRBD1 CASSPTGGWSTDTQYF TGTGCCAGCTCACCTACAGGGGGTTGGAGCACAGATACGCAGTATTTT
TRBJ1-2 TRBV19 once NA CASSQADTDYGYTF TGTGCCAGTAGTCAAGCGGACACCGACTATGGCTACACCTTC
TRBJ1-1 TRBV29-1 NA NA CSVDFVGGANEAFF TGCAGCGTTGATTTCGTAGGAGGGGCGAATGAAGCTTTCTTT
TRBJ2-5 TRBV15 NA NA CATSRDLLGGGETQYF TGTGCCACCAGCAGAGATCTCCTGGGGGGTGGAGAGACCCAGTACTTC
TRBJ2-1 TRBV7-3 NA NA CASSSRHGGSYNEQFF TGTGCCAGCAGCTCCCGACACGGGGGCTCCTACAATGAGCAGTTCTTC
TRBJ1-1 TRBV6-5 NA NA CASSFRWTQANTEAFF TGTGCCAGCAGTTTCCGATGGACTCAAGCCAACACTGAAGCTTTCTTT
TRBJ1-2 TRBV29-1 NA TRBD1 CSVAPGGGGYTF TGCAGCGTTGCCCCAGGGGGCGGGGGCTACACCTTC
TRBJ1-1 TRBV5-1 NA NA CASSLVTGDTEAFF TGCGCCAGCAGCTTGGTGACAGGTGACACTGAAGCTTTCTTT
TRBJ2-7 TRBV18 NA NA CASSPPMGHEQYF TGTGCCAGCTCACCACCGATGGGCCACGAGCAGTACTTC
TRBJ1-6 TRBV12-5 NA NA CASGVGYTVDSPLHF TGTGCTAGTGGGGTGGGGTACACGGTAGATTCACCCCTCCACTTT
TRBJ2-3 TRBV4-1 NA TRBD2 CASSLAGGRVDTQYF TGCGCCAGCAGCCTAGCGGGGGGGCGGGTAGATACGCAGTATTTT
TRBJ2-2 TRBV5-4 NA TRBD1 CASSPPDRGQAGELFF TGTGCCAGCAGCCCCCCGGACAGGGGGCAGGCCGGGGAGCTGTTTTTT
TRBJ2-5 TRBV20-1 once NA CSARHTRQETQYF TGCAGTGCTAGGCACACTAGACAAGAGACCCAGTACTTC
TRBJ2-5 TRBV20-1 NA NA CSAYGGVVLETQYF TGCAGTGCTTATGGAGGAGTAGTTCTAGAGACCCAGTACTTC
TRBJ2-7 TRBV3-1 NA TRBD2 CASSIGTSGAGEQYF TGTGCCAGCAGCATCGGGACTAGCGGGGCGGGCGAGCAGTACTTC
TRBJ2-1 TRBV27 NA NA CASSLGQGLNEQFF TGTGCCAGCAGTTTGGGCCAGGGTCTCAATGAGCAGTTCTTC
TRBJ2-4 TRBV2 NA TRBD2 CASSLPRTSEAKNIQYF TGTGCCAGCAGTCTACCCCGGACTAGCGAAGCCAAAAACATTCAGTACTTC
TRBJ1-1 TRBV7-9 NA NA CASHRAMNTEAFF TGTGCCAGCCACAGGGCTATGAACACTGAAGCTTTCTTT
TRBJ1-2 TRBV5-1 NA TRBD1 CASSFTGTGNGYTF TGCGCCAGCAGCTTTACCGGGACAGGGAATGGCTACACCTTC
TRBJ2-7 TRBV9 NA NA CASSVASQTYEQYF TGTGCCAGCAGCGTAGCCTCACAGACCTACGAGCAGTACTTC
TRBJ1-5 TRBV29-1 once NA CSTDAGKGNQPQHF TGCAGCACTGACGCGGGGAAGGGCAATCAGCCCCAGCATTTT
TRBJ2-7 TRBV6-5 few NA CASQGQGGYEQYF TGTGCCTCCCAGGGCCAGGGTGGGTACGAGCAGTACTTC
TRBJ2-3 TRBV2 once NA CASSEGRTSLGGTQYF TGTGCCAGCAGTGAAGGCAGGACCTCCTTGGGGGGTACGCAGTATTTT
TRBJ1-2 TRBV9 NA TRBD1 CASSPQQGHYGYTF TGTGCCAGCAGCCCCCAACAGGGGCACTATGGCTACACCTTC
TRBJ2-5 TRBV24-1 NA NA CATSDVKDRQETQYF TGTGCCACCAGTGACGTTAAGGACCGCCAAGAGACCCAGTACTTC
TRBJ2-7 TRBV9 NA TRBD1 CASSVGMGQQDEQYF TGTGCCAGCAGCGTAGGGATGGGACAGCAAGACGAGCAGTACTTC
TRBJ2-7 TRBV28 NA NA CASSSPGTSYEQYF TGTGCCAGCAGTTCGCCCGGGACCTCCTACGAGCAGTACTTC
TRBJ1-2 TRBV20-1 few TRBD1 CSARGDSNYGYTF TGCAGTGCTAGAGGGGACAGTAACTATGGCTACACCTTC
TRBJ2-3 TRBV29-1 NA NA CSVMSSDTQYF TGCAGCGTTATGAGCTCAGATACGCAGTATTTT
TRBJ2-7 TRBV27 NA TRBD1 CASSFAQGAGEQYF TGTGCCAGCAGTTTTGCACAGGGGGCGGGGGAGCAGTACTTC
TRBJ2-3 TRBV20-1 NA TRBD2 CSARAFSGVRTDTQYF TGCAGTGCTAGGGCTTTTAGCGGGGTTAGGACAGATACGCAGTATTTT
TRBJ1-4 TRBV6-1 NA NA CASSSGQRNPGEKLFF TGTGCCAGCAGCTCCGGACAGAGGAATCCGGGTGAAAAACTGTTTTTT
TRBJ2-3 TRBV5-1 NA TRBD1 CASSLDRVPQYF TGCGCCAGCAGCCTGGACAGGGTCCCGCAGTATTTT
TRBJ1-1 TRBV29-1 NA NA CSVRDTGGGTEAFF TGCAGCGTTCGGGACACAGGAGGGGGCACTGAAGCTTTCTTT
TRBJ2-5 TRBV6-1 NA NA CASSEGWGYETQYF TGTGCCAGCAGTGAAGGATGGGGATACGAGACCCAGTACTTC
TRBJ2-4 TRBV18 NA NA CASSPAGALAKNIQYF TGTGCCAGCTCACCCGCGGGGGCATTAGCCAAAAACATTCAGTACTTC
TRBJ2-7 TRBV7-2 few NA CATPRCNEQYF TGTGCCACCCCGCGTTGTAATGAGCAGTACTTC